Sequencing of this TCR beta chain was carried out in a study of post-analysis software for immune sequencing data. Incorporated into the TCR beta cDNA libraries were unique molecular identifiers, which served to reduce PCR and sequencing biases. In TCRdb, the PCR reads were re-called with MiXCR into one record per CDR3 protein. The sample lists approximately 460,000 distinct CDR3 sequences; over 35% were seen once. This clonotype was detected a few times. Sequencing was carried out using blood. The sequence derives from a girl aged 5-17 years with multiple sclerosis.

The CDR3 coding sequence is TGCGCCAGCAGGCGGAAAGAAATGAACACTGAAGCTTTCTTT. It codes for CASRRKEMNTEAFF. The V call is TRBV5-1, the J call TRBJ1-1; the D is unclear. Trimming left V 5 bases short and J 0 bases short, with 11 bases between. The CDR3 contains 14 residues. Germline CDR1 is SGHRS and CDR2 is YFSETQ.